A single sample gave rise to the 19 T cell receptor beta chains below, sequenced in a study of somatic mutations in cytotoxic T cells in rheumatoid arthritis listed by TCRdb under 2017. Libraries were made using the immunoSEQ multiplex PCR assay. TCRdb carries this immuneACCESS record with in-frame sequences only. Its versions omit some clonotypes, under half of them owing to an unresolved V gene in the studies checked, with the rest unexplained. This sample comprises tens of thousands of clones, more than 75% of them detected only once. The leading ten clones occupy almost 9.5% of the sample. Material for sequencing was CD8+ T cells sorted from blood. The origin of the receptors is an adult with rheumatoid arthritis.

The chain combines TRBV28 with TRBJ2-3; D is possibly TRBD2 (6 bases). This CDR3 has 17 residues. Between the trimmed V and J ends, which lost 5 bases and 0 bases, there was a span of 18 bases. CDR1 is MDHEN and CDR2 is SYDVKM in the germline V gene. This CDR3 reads CASSTPDAGLSTDTQYF. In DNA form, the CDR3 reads TGTGCCAGCAGTACCCCGGATGCGGGGCTGAGCACAGATACGCAGTATTTT.

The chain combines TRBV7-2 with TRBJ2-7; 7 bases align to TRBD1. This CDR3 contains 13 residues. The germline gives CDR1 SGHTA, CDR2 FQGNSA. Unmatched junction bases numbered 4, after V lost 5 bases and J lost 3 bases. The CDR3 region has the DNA TGTGCCAGCAGCCACCGGGACAGCTACGAGCAGTACTTC. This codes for CASSHRDSYEQYF.

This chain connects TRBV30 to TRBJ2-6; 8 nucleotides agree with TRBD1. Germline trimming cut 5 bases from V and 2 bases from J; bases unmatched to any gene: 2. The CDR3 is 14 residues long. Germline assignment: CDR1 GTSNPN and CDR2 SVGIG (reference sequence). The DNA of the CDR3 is TGTGCCTGGCAGGGGGCTGCTGGGGCCAACGTCCTGACTTTC. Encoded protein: CAWQGAAGANVLTF.

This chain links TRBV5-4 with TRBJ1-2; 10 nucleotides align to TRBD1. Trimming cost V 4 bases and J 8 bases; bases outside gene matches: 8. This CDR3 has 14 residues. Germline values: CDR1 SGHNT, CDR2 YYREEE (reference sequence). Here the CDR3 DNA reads TGTGCCAGCAGCGTTAGGACAGGGGGGGGAGGCTACACCTTC. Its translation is CASSVRTGGGGYTF.

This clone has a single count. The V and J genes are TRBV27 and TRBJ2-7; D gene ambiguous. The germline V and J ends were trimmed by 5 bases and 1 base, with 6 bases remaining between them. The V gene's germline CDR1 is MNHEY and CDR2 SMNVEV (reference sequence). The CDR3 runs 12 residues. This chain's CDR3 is CASSTSSYEQYF. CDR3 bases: TGTGCCAGCAGTACAAGTTCCTACGAGCAGTACTTC.

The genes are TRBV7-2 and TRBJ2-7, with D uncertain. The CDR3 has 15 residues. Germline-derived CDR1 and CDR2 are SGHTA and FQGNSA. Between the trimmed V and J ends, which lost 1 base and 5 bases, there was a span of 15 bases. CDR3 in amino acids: CASSLEGHLSDEQYF. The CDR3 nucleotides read TGTGCCAGCAGCTTAGAAGGCCACCTAAGCGACGAGCAGTACTTC. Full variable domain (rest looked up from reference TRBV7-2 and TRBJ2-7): GAGVSQSPSNKVTEKGKDVELRCDPISGHTALYWYRQSLGQGLEFLIYFQGNSAPDKSGLPSDRFSAERTGGSVSTLTIQRTQQEDSAVYLCASSLEGHLSDEQYFGPGTRLTVT.

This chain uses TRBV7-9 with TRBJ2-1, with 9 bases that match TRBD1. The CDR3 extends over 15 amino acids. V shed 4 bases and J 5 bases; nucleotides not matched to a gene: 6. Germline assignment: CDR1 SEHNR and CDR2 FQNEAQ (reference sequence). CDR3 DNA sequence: TGTGCCAGCAGCTCAGGACAGGGGCAGGACAATGAGCAGTTCTTC. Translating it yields CASSSGQGQDNEQFF.

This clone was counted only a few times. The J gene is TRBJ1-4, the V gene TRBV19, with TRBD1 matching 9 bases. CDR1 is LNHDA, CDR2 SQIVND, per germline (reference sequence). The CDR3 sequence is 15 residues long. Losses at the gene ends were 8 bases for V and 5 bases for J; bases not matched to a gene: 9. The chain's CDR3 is CASARRTGVNEKLFF. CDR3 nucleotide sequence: TGTGCCAGTGCTAGAAGGACAGGGGTGAATGAAAAACTGTTTTTT.

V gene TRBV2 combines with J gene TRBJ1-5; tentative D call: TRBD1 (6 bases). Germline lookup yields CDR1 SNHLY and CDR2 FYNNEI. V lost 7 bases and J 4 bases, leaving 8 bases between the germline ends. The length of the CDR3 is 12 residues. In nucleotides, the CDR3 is TGTGCCAGCAAAGGGGGGAATCAGCCCCAGCATTTT. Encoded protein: CASKGGNQPQHF. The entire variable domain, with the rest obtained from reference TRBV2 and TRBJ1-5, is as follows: EPEVTQTPSHQVTQMGQEVILRCVPISNHLYFYWYRQILGQKVEFLVSFYNNEISEKSEIFDDQFSVERPDGSNFTLKIRSTKLEDSAMYFCASKGGNQPQHFGDGTRLSIL.

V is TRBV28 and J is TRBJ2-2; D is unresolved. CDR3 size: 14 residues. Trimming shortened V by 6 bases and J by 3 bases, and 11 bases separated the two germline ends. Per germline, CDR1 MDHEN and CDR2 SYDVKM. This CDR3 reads CASSRLADTGELFF. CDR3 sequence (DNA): TGTGCCAGCAGCAGGCTTGCAGACACCGGGGAGCTGTTTTTT.

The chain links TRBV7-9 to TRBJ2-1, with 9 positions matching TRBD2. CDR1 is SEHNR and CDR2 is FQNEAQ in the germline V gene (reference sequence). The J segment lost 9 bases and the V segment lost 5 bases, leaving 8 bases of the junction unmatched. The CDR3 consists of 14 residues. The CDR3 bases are TGTGCCAGCAGCGCAATAGCGGGAGAAGTTGAGCAGTTCTTC. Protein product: CASSAIAGEVEQFF.

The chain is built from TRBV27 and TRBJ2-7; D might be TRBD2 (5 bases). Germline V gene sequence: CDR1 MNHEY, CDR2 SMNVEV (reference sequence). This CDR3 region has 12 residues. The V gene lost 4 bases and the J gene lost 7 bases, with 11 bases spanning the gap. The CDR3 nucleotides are TGTGCCAGCAGTTCCCTCGGCGGGGAGCAGTACTTC. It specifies CASSSLGGEQYF.

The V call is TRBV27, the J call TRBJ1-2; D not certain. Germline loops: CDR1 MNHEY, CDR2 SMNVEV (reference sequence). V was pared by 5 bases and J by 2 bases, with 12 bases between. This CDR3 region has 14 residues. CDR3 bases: TGTGCCAGCAGTACCAACTTAAGGAACTATGGCTACACCTTC. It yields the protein CASSTNLRNYGYTF.

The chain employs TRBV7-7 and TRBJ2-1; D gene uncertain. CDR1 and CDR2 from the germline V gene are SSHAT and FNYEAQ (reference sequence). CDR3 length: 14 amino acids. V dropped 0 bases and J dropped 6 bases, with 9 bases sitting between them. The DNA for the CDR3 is TGTGCCAGCAGCTTAGCGTTCAGCTCCAATGAGCAGTTCTTC. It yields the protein CASSLAFSSNEQFF.

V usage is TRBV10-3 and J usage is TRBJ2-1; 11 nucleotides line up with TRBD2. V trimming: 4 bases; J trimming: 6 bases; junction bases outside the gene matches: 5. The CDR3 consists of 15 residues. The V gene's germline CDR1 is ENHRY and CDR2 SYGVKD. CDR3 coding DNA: TGTGCCATCAGTGTCGGGACTAGCGGTACCAATGAGCAGTTCTTC. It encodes CAISVGTSGTNEQFF.

CDR3 region: CASSFTGDDTDTQYF. The CDR3 DNA reads as TGTGCCAGCAGCTTCACTGGGGACGATACGGATACGCAGTATTTT. The chain is built from TRBV7-6 and TRBJ2-3, with D perhaps TRBD1 or TRBD2 (5 bases each). V was trimmed by 3 bases and J by 6 bases, leaving 16 bases between them. There are 15 residues in the CDR3. Per germline, CDR1 SGHVS and CDR2 FNYEAQ.

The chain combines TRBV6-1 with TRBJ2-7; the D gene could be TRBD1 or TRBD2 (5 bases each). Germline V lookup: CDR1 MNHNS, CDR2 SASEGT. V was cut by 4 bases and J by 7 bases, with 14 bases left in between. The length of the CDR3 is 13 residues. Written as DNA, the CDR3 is TGTGCCAGCAGTGCCCGGGACCTGGGGGAGCAGTACTTC. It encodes CASSARDLGEQYF.

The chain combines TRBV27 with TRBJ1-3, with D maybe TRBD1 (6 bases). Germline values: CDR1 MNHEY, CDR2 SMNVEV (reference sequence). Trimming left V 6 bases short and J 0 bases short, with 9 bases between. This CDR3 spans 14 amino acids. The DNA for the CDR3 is TGTGCCAGCAGGGACAGCTTCTCTGGAAACACCATATATTTT. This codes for CASRDSFSGNTIYF.

DNA of the CDR3: TGTGCCAGTAGTCCCCTAGCGTGGCAAACGGTCACCGGGGAGCTGTTTTTT. Protein: CASSPLAWQTVTGELFF. The chain has TRBV11-2 and TRBJ2-2; a possible D gene is TRBD2 (6 bases). The germline V and J ends were trimmed by 9 bases and 4 bases, with 24 bases remaining between them. The CDR3 is 17 amino acids. Germline assignment: CDR1 SGHAT and CDR2 FQNNGV.